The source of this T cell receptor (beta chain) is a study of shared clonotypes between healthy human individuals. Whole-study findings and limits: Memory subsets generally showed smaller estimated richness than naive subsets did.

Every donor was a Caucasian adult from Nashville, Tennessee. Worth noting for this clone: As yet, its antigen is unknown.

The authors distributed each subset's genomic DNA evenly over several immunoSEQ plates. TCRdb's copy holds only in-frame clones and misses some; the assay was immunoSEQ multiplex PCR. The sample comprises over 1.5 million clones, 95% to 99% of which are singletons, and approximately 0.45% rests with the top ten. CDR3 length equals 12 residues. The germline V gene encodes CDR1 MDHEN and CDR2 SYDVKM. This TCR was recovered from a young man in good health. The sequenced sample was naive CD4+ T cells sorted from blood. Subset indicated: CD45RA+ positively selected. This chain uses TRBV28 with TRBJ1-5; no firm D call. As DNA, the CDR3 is TGTGCGGCCGGATATAGCAATCAGCCCCAGCATTTT. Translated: CAAGYSNQPQHF.